Given below is one TCR beta chain in context. The V gene's germline CDR1 is KGHSH and CDR2 LQKENI. The CDR3 spans 14 residues. Trimming took 3 bases from V and 5 from J, leaving 13 bases between them. Only in-frame clones appear in the TCRdb table, and some are missing; sequencing was by immunoSEQ multiplex PCR. The data show under 150,000 clones, with around 87% seen just once and about 3% held by the top ten. This sample was included in a study of control samples from healthy donors and cancer patients. The sequence came from a man in his sixties in good health. Sequencing was performed on blood. This chain joins TRBV18 and TRBJ1-1; possible D gene TRBD1, 5 bases. The CDR3 region has the DNA TGTGCCAGCTCACCGCTAGGGGTTGGAACTGAAGCTTTCTTT. Translation: CASSPLGVGTEAFF.